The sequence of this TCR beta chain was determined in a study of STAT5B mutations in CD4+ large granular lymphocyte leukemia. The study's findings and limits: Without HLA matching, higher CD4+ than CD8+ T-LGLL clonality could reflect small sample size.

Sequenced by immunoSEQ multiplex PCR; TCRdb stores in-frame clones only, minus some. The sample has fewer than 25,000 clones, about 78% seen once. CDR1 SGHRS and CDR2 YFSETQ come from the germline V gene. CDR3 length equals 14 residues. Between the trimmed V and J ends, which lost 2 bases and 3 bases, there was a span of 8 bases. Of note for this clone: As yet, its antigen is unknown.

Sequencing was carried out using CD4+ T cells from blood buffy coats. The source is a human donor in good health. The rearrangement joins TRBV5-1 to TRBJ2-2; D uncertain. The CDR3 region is CASSLRTDTGELFF. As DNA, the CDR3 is TGCGCCAGCAGCTTACGGACGGACACCGGGGAGCTGTTTTTT.